These 18 T cell receptor beta chains came from one sample sequenced in a study of blood T cell repertoires in COVID-19. Repertoires were generated with immunoSEQ multiplex PCR, while TCRdb's copy carries only in-frame clones and drops some. The sample includes some 230,000 clones, around 87% of them seen just once. Input material: peripheral blood. The receptors derive from a woman between 45 and 60 years old with COVID-19, enrolled during active disease.

V and J are TRBV19 and TRBJ2-7, with 13 positions matching TRBD2. With V trimmed by 3 bases and J by 4 bases, 3 bases remained unmatched. CDR1 and CDR2 from the germline V gene are LNHDA and SQIVND (reference sequence). CDR3 size: 15 residues. The CDR3 here is CASSIGLAGVYEQYF. The CDR3 DNA follows: TGTGCCAGTAGTATCGGACTAGCGGGGGTTTACGAGCAGTACTTC.

The chain joins TRBV3-1 (or the pseudogene TRBV3-2) to TRBJ1-1; 8 bases map to TRBD1. V lost 4 bases and J lost 5; bases outside the gene matches: 9. Germline-derived CDR1 and CDR2 are LGHDT and YNNKEL (reference sequence). The CDR3 runs to 15 residues. CDR3 DNA sequence: TGTGCCAGCAGCCTCCGGACAGGGTGGAGTACTGAAGCTTTCTTT. This encodes CASSLRTGWSTEAFF.

The V call is TRBV13, the J call TRBJ2-7; a weak D match, TRBD1 (5 bases). Trimming cost V 0 bases and J 3 bases, with 9 bases left between them. This CDR3 spans 14 amino acids. Germline-derived CDR1 and CDR2 are PRHDT and FYEKMQ (reference sequence). The CDR3 nucleotides are TGTGCCAGCAGCTTAGGCCAAGGACACTACGAGCAGTACGTC. Translating gives CASSLGQGHYEQYV.

The V call is TRBV4-1, the J call TRBJ2-2; the D is unclear. The CDR3 length is 12 residues. CDR1 is MGHRA, CDR2 YSYEKL, per germline. Deletions cut 3 bases from V and 8 bases from J, with 7 bases between. The CDR3 DNA reads as TGCGCCAGCAGCCATGCTAGGGGGGAGCTGTTTTTT. This encodes CASSHARGELFF.

J is TRBJ1-2 and V is TRBV5-1; TRBD1 agrees at 8 bases. With 3 bases clipped from V and 8 bases from J, the junction kept 18 bases outside the gene matches. The length of the CDR3 is 17 residues. Per the germline V gene, CDR1 is SGHRS and CDR2 is YFSETQ. Written as DNA, the CDR3 is TGCGCCAGCAGCTCCGGAAGACTTCAGGGGGCTGGGACCGGCTACACCTTC. Amino acid sequence: CASSSGRLQGAGTGYTF.

There are a few counts of this clone. The gene calls are TRBV4-3 and TRBJ2-4, with 8 bases aligning to TRBD1. CDR1 and CDR2 from the germline V gene are LGHNA and YSLEER. The V and J ends lost 4 bases and 7 bases, in that order; junction bases with no gene match: 9. This CDR3 comprises 15 residues. CDR3 sequence: CASSRFLRGRNIQYF. Here the CDR3 DNA reads TGCGCCAGCAGCCGCTTCCTCAGGGGGCGGAACATTCAGTACTTC.

The V and J genes are TRBV19 and TRBJ2-1, with TRBD2 as a possible D gene (5 bases). Germline loops: CDR1 LNHDA, CDR2 SQIVND (reference sequence). The CDR3 is 15 residues long. Trimming shortened V by 5 bases and J by 5 bases, and 16 bases separated the two germline ends. The CDR3 nucleotides read TGTGCCAGTAGTTCCTTAGCCGGACTTAACAATGAGCAGTTCTTC. It is translated as CASSSLAGLNNEQFF.

CDR3 sequence reads: CASSFDKNTEAFF. DNA of the CDR3: TGTGCCAGCAGTTTCGACAAGAACACTGAAGCTTTCTTT. V usage is TRBV2 and J usage is TRBJ1-1, with no clear D. Germline CDR1 and CDR2: SNHLY and FYNNEI. Trimming left V 5 bases short and J 1 base short, with 8 bases between. The CDR3 loop spans 13 amino acids.

The CDR3 coding sequence is TGTGCCAGCAGCTGGGGGCGGGGGTCAAGCTCTGGAAACACCATATATTTT. Its translation: CASSWGRGSSSGNTIYF. This chain connects TRBV5-5 to TRBJ1-3; TRBD1 is a possible D gene (6 bases). The germline CDR1 and CDR2 sequences are SGHKS and YYEKEE (reference sequence). The CDR3 has 17 amino acids. Trimming left V 3 bases short and J 0 bases short, with 16 bases between.

The chain is built from TRBV28 and TRBJ1-1, with a tentative D call TRBD1 (6 bases). The length of the CDR3 is 13 residues. Germline CDR1 and CDR2: MDHEN and SYDVKM. Trimming removed 3 bases at V and 9 bases at J, with 14 bases between. The CDR3 sequence is CASSFSSRGQAFF. CDR3 coding DNA: TGTGCCAGCAGTTTCTCTTCCAGGGGACAAGCTTTCTTT. The variable domain in full, with the rest retrieved from reference TRBV28 and TRBJ1-1, is DVKVTQSSRYLVKRTGEKVFLECVQDMDHENMFWYRQDPGLGLRLIYFSYDVKMKEKGDIPEGYSVSREKKERFSLILESASTNQTSMYLCASSFSSRGQAFFGQGTRLTVV.

This chain uses TRBV24-1 with TRBJ2-3; 8 bases match TRBD1. The V and J ends lost 3 bases and 4 bases, in that order; junction bases with no gene match: 5. In germline, CDR1 is KGHDR, CDR2 SFDVKD. CDR3 size: 15 residues. The CDR3 bases are TGTGCCACCAGTGATGCCGGACAGGGTTCAGATACGCAGTATTTT. The encoded protein is CATSDAGQGSDTQYF.

The chain is built from TRBV11-2 and TRBJ2-7, with 11 bases aligning to TRBD2. CDR1 is SGHAT and CDR2 is FQNNGV in the germline V gene. With 0 bases clipped from V and 6 bases from J, the junction kept 7 bases outside the gene matches. The CDR3 consists of 16 residues. This CDR3 is CASSLDFGLAGGEQYF. For the CDR3, the DNA is TGTGCCAGCAGCTTAGATTTCGGGCTAGCGGGGGGCGAGCAGTACTTC. Using reference TRBV11-2 and TRBJ2-7 for the parts outside the CDR3, the full variable domain is EAGVAQSPRYKIIEKRQSVAFWCNPISGHATLYWYQQILGQGPKLLIQFQNNGVVDDSQLPKDRFSAERLKGVDSTLKIQPAKLEDSAVYLCASSLDFGLAGGEQYFGPGTRLTVT.

The V gene is TRBV7-8, the J gene TRBJ1-2; a possible D gene is TRBD1 (6 bases). The CDR3 length is 14 residues. Germline-derived CDR1 and CDR2 are SGHVS and FQNEAQ. Trimming left V 5 bases short and J 3 bases short, with 13 bases between. CDR3 coding DNA: TGTGCCAGCAGCCCTCAGGGGCGCGACTATGGCTACACCTTC. Translating it yields CASSPQGRDYGYTF.

The chain recombines TRBV6-1 with TRBJ2-3; 11 positions match TRBD2. Germline V lookup: CDR1 MNHNS, CDR2 SASEGT. CDR3 length: 17 amino acids. V lost 4 bases and J lost 5; bases outside the gene matches: 11. The CDR3: CASSGRGSGGAVDTQYF. The CDR3 nucleotides are TGTGCCAGCAGTGGAAGGGGTAGCGGGGGGGCAGTAGATACGCAGTATTTT.

This clone was counted a few times. The chain has TRBV7-3 and TRBJ1-6, with TRBD1 matching 7 bases. The CDR3 has 17 residues. Germline V gives CDR1 SGHTA, CDR2 FQGTGA. Unmatched junction bases numbered 19, after V lost 7 bases and J lost 10 bases. The CDR3 DNA is TGTGCCAGCACCTCATTGGAGACAGGGTTGTCGGAATCACCCCTCCACTTT. This encodes CASTSLETGLSESPLHF. Using reference TRBV7-3 and TRBJ1-6 for the parts outside the CDR3, the full variable domain is GAGVSQTPSNKVTEKGKYVELRCDPISGHTALYWYRQSLGQGPEFLIYFQGTGAADDSGLPNDRFFAVRPEGSVSTLKIQRTERGDSAVYLCASTSLETGLSESPLHFGNGTRLTVT.

The chain links TRBV4-3 to TRBJ2-3; 16 bases match TRBD2. CDR1 and CDR2 (germline): LGHNA, YSLEER. This CDR3 spans 16 amino acids. Germline trimming cut 3 bases from V and 3 bases from J; bases unmatched to any gene: 0. The CDR3 DNA sequence: TGCGCCAGCAGCCAGGGACTAGCGGGGGGGACAGATACGCAGTATTTT. It yields the protein CASSQGLAGGTDTQYF.

The V and J genes are TRBV24-1 and TRBJ2-2; 11 bases align to TRBD1. V lost 6 bases, J lost 4 bases, and 9 bases stayed unmatched. The CDR3 is made up of 17 amino acids. Germline CDR1 is KGHDR and CDR2 is SFDVKD. The CDR3 sequence is CATSRWTGGASTGELFF. The CDR3 nucleotides are TGTGCCACCAGTAGATGGACAGGGGGCGCTAGCACCGGGGAGCTGTTTTTT.

The chain links TRBV7-8 to TRBJ2-5; 7 nucleotides align to TRBD2. The CDR3 length is 15 residues. The germline V gene has CDR1 SGHVS and CDR2 FQNEAQ. Trimming at V came to 1 base and at J to 8 bases, leaving 10 bases not matched to a gene. The CDR3 region is CASSLVSVSGKTQYF. CDR3 sequence (DNA): TGTGCCAGCAGCTTAGTAAGCGTCAGCGGGAAAACCCAGTACTTC.